This TCR beta chain was recovered during a study of cytomegalovirus exposure and HLA in healthy donors. In the study overall: HLA-typed donors contributed around 88 million unique TCRs, which were held in an early data release.

V shed 0 bases and J shed 7 bases, with 18 bases lying between them. The CDR3 totals 17 residues. Germline CDR1 is MGHRA and CDR2 is YSYEKL. The PCR made use of 60 Vbeta and 13 Jbeta primers. Method: immunoSEQ multiplex PCR; TCRdb's copy keeps in-frame clones and lacks some. The profile shows 150,000 or so clones, roughly 75% of them singletons. This clonotype originated in a young man in good health and CMV-seropositive. Sequencing was performed on PBMCs. V is TRBV4-1 and J is TRBJ1-4; D gene ambiguous. CDR3 DNA: TGCGCCAGCAGCCAAGAGATCGGAGGAGGTGTGGGTGAAAAACTGTTTTTT. It codes for CASSQEIGGGVGEKLFF.